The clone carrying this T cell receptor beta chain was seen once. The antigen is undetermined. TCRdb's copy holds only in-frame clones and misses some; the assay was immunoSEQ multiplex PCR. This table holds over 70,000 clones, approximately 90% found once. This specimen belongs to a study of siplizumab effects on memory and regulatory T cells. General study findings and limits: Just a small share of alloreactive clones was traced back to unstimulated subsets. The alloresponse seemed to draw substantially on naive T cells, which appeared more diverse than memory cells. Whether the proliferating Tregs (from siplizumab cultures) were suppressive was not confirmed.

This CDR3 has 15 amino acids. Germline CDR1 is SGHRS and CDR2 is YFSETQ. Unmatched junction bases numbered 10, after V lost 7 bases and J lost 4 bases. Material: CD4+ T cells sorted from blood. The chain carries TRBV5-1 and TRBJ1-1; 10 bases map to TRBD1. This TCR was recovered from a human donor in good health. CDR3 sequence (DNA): TGCGCCAGCGCCGGCGGGACAGGGGAGGGCACTGAAGCTTTCTTT. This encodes CASAGGTGEGTEAFF.